The 8 T cell receptor beta chains given below trace back to one sample, sequenced in a study of T cells in Graves' hyperthyroidism and ophthalmopathy. There were TCR beta CDR3 regions amplified from RNA transcripts. A first-round RT-PCR of the TCR CDR3 used the HTBI primer set. One entry per CDR3 protein results from TCRdb running MiXCR on the multiplex PCR reads. The repertoire includes fewer than 450,000 distinct CDR3 sequences, about 18% of them detected once, and roughly 35% sits in the top ten. The sample was blood. Receptors originate from a woman in her twenties or thirties with Graves' hyperthyroidism that later progressed to Graves' ophthalmopathy.

Turning to this clonotype: This sequence may be a read error, since a much larger clone differs from it by one base. The chain recombines TRBV11-2 with TRBJ1-1; unclear D gene. The CDR3 loop spans 12 amino acids. From germline, CDR1 is SGHAT and CDR2 FQNNGV. CDR3 DNA: TGTGCCAGCAGTCGGGTGAACACTGGAGCTTTCTTT. This codes for CASSRVNTGAFF.

The V and J genes are TRBV7-6 and TRBJ2-5; D may be TRBD2 (5 bases). Germline V CDR1 and CDR2: SGHVS, FNYEAQ. The ends were cut back, 5 bases at V and 2 bases at J, with 15 bases in the middle. This CDR3 spans 15 amino acids. CDR3 DNA sequence: TGTGCCAGCAGCCCCAGCGGTAGCAGGCAAGAGACCCAGTACTTC. Protein sequence: CASSPSGSRQETQYF.

This clonotype was seen more than once but under ten times. V gene TRBV27 combines with J gene TRBJ2-2, with 10 bases lining up with TRBD1. The V gene's germline CDR1 is MNHEY and CDR2 SMNVEV (reference sequence). The CDR3 loop spans 18 amino acids. The V gene end was trimmed by 5 bases and the J gene end by 0 bases; junction bases not matched to a gene: 9. Here the CDR3 DNA reads TGTGCCAGCAGTACTTGGGACAGGGGATCTACGAACACCGGGGAGCTGTTTTTT. This encodes CASSTWDRGSTNTGELFF.

This clonotype was seen ten or more times. The chain recombines TRBV9 with TRBJ2-1, with D maybe TRBD2 (7 bases). Per the germline V gene, CDR1 is SGDLS and CDR2 is YYNGEE. Trimming cost V 5 bases and J 3 bases, with 18 bases left between them. This CDR3 comprises 16 residues. CDR3 sequence (DNA): TGTGCCAGCAGTAGGGGGGGGGGCCTTGACTACAATGAGCAGTTCTTC. This sequence encodes CASSRGGGLDYNEQFF.

In its sample, this clonotype was seen many times. The chain joins TRBV2 to TRBJ1-6, with D perhaps TRBD1 (5 bases). This CDR3 is built from 15 residues. Trimming cost V 6 bases and J 4 bases, with 13 bases left between them. The germline V gene encodes CDR1 SNHLY and CDR2 FYNNEI. CDR3 loop: CASRDDSEYNSPLHF. The CDR3 coding sequence is TGTGCCAGCAGGGACGACAGTGAATATAATTCACCCCTCCACTTT. Full variable domain (remainder filled in from reference TRBV2 and TRBJ1-6): EPEVTQTPSHQVTQMGQEVILRCVPISNHLYFYWYRQILGQKVEFLVSFYNNEISEKSEIFDDQFSVERPDGSNFTLKIRSTKLEDSAMYFCASRDDSEYNSPLHFGNGTRLTVT.

In its sample, this clonotype was seen a few times. This chain links TRBV5-6 with TRBJ1-2; D is uncertain. With 5 bases removed from V and 5 bases from J, the gap between germline ends came to 13 bases. The germline CDR1 and CDR2 sequences are SGHDT and YYEEEE. The CDR3 spans 13 residues. The CDR3 reads CASSPGGLYGYTF. In DNA, the CDR3 is TGTGCCAGCAGTCCGGGAGGATTATATGGCTACACCTTC.

Ten or more counts support this clonotype. The rearrangement joins TRBV12-3 or TRBV12-4 to TRBJ2-3; TRBD2 matches 7 bases. Trimming at V came to 6 bases and at J to 1 base, leaving 10 bases not matched to a gene. CDR3 length: 16 amino acids. The CDR3 loop is CASRDRAGAGTDTQYF. The DNA for the CDR3 is TGTGCCAGCAGGGATCGGGCGGGAGCGGGCACAGATACGCAGTATTTT.

The chain is built from TRBV19 and TRBJ2-7, with D possibly TRBD2 on 7 matching bases. Trimming cost V 5 bases and J 4 bases, with 15 bases left between them. Germline CDR1 and CDR2: LNHDA and SQIVND (reference sequence). The CDR3 contains 14 residues. The CDR3 nucleotides are TGTGCCAGTAGTGTCTCCGGGGGGCCTTACGAGCAGTACTTC. It encodes CASSVSGGPYEQYF.